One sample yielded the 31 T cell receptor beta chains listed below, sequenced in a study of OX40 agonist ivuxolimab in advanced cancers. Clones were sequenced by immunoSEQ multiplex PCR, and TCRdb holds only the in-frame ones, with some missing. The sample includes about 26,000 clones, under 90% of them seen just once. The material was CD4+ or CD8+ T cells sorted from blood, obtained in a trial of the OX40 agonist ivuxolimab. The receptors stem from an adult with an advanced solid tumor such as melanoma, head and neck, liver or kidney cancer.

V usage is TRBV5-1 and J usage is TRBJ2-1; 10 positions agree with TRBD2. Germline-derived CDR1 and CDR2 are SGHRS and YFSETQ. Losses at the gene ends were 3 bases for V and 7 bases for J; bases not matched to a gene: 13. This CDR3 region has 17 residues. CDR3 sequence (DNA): TGCGCCAGCAGCTCCGGGACTAGCGTCCTCCTTAGTAATGAGCAGTTCTTC. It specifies CASSSGTSVLLSNEQFF.

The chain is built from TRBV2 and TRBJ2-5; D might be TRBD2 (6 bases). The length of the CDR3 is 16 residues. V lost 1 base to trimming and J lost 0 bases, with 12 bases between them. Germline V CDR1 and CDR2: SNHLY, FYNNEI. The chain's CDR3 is CASSEDQGGYQETQYF. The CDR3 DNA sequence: TGTGCCAGCAGTGAAGACCAGGGAGGTTACCAAGAGACCCAGTACTTC.

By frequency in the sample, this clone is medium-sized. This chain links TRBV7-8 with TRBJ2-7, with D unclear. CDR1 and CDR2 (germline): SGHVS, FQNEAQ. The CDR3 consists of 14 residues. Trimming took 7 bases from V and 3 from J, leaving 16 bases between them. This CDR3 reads CASMSPSVRYEQYF. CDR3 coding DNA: TGTGCCAGCATGAGTCCATCTGTTCGCTACGAGCAGTACTTC. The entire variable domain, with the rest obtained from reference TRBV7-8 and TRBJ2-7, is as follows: GAGVSQSPRYKVAKRGQDVALRCDPISGHVSLFWYQQALGQGPEFLTYFQNEAQLDKSGLPSDRFFAERPEGSVSTLKIQRTQQEDSAVYLCASMSPSVRYEQYFGPGTRLTVT.

CDR3 protein: CAISGGTSGGGSSYEQYF. As DNA, the CDR3 is TGTGCCATCAGTGGCGGGACTAGCGGGGGGGGCAGCTCCTACGAGCAGTACTTC. The V call is TRBV10-3, the J call TRBJ2-7, with 16 bases that match TRBD2. With 4 bases clipped from V and 0 bases from J, the junction kept 6 bases outside the gene matches. This CDR3 has 18 residues. The V gene's germline CDR1 is ENHRY and CDR2 SYGVKD.

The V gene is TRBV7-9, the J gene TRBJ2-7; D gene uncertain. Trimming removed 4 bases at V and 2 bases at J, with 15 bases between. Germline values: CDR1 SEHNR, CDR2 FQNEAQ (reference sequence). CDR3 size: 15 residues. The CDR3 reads CASSSPMGTPYEQYF. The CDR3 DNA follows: TGTGCCAGCAGCTCCCCCATGGGTACGCCCTACGAGCAGTACTTC.

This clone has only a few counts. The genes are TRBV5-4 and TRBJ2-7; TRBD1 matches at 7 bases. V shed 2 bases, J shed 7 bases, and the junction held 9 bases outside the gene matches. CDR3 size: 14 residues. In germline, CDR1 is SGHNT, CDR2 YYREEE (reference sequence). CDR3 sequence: CASSLQGTHGEQYF. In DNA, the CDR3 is TGTGCCAGCAGCTTACAGGGGACCCATGGGGAGCAGTACTTC.

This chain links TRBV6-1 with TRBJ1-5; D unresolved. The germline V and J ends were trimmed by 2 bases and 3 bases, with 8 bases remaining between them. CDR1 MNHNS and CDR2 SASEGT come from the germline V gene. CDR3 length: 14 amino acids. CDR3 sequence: CASSESVLNQPQHF. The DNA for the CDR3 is TGTGCCAGCAGTGAATCGGTGCTCAATCAGCCCCAGCATTTT.

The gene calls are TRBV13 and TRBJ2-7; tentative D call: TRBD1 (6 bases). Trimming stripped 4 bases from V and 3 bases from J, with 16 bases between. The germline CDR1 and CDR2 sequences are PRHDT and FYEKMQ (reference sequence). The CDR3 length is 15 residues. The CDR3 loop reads CASSSQDSLFYEQYF. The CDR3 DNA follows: TGTGCCAGCAGCTCCCAGGACAGTCTCTTCTACGAGCAGTACTTC.

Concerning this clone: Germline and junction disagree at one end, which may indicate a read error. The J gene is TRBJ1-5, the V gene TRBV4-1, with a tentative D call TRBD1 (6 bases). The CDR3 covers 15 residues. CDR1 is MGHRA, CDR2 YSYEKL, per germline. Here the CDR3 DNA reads TGCGCCAGCACCCAAGGATGGCAGGGGAATCAGCCCCAGCATTTT. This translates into CASTQGWQGNQPQHF.

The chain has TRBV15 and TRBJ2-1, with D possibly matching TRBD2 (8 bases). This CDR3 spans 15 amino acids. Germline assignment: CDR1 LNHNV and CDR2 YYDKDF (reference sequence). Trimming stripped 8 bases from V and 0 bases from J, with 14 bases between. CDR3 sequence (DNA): TGTGCCACCTCGGGAGGGGACAGCTCCTACAATGAGCAGTTCTTC. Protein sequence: CATSGGDSSYNEQFF.

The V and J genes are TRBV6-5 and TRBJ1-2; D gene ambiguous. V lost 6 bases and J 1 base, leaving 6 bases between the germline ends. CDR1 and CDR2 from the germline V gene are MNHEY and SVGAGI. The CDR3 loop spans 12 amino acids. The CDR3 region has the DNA TGTGCCAGCAGCCCAGATAACTATGGCTACACCTTC. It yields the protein CASSPDNYGYTF.

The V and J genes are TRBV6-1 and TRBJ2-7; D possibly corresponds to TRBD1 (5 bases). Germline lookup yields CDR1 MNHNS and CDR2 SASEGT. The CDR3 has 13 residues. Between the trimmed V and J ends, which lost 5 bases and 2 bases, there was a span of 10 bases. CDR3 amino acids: CASSKTVTYEQYF. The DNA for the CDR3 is TGTGCCAGCAGTAAGACAGTTACCTACGAGCAGTACTTC.

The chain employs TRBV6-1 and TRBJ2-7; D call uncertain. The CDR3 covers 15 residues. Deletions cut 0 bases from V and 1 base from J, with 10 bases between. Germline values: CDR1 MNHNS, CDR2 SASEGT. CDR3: CASSEAYTPSYEQYF. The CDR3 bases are TGTGCCAGCAGTGAAGCCTACACACCTTCCTACGAGCAGTACTTC.

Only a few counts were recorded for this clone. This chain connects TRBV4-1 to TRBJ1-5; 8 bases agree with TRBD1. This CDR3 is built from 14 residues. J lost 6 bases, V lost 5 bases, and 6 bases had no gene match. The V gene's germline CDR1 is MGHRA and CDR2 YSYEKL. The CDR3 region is CASSSRTGIQPQHF. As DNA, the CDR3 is TGCGCCAGCAGCTCACGGACAGGGATTCAGCCCCAGCATTTT.

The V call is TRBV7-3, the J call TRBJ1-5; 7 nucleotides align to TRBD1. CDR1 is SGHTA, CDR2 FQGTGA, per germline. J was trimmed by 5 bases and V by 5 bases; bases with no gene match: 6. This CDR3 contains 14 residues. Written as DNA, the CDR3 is TGTGCCAGCAGCCCACAGGGGAGAGATCAGCCCCAGCATTTT. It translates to CASSPQGRDQPQHF.

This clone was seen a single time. CDR3 coding DNA: TGTGCCAGCTCCTATGGACAGGGGGCGCCTGAGCAGTTCTTC. This sequence encodes CASSYGQGAPEQFF. The chain couples TRBV18 to TRBJ2-1; the match to TRBD1 covers 11 bases. Germline CDR1 KGHSH, CDR2 LQKENI. This CDR3 is built from 14 residues. V was clipped by 6 bases and J by 9 bases; unmatched bases: 7.

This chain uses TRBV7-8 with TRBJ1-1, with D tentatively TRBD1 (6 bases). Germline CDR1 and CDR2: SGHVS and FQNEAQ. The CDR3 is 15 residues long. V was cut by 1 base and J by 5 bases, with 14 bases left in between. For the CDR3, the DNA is TGTGCCAGCAGCTTAGGGGGGCAGGGAGTTACTGAAGCTTTCTTT. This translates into CASSLGGQGVTEAFF.

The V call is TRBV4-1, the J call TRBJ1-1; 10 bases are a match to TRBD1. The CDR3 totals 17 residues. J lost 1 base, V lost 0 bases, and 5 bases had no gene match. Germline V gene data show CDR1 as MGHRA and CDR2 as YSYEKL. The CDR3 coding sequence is TGCGCCAGCAGCCAAGAGGGACAGGGGCATCGGAACACTGAAGCTTTCTTT. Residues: CASSQEGQGHRNTEAFF.

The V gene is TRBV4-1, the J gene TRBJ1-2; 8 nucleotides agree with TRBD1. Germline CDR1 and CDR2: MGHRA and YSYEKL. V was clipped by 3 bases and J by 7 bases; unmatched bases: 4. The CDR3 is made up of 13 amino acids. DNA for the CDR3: TGCGCCAGCAGCCAGGAGACAGGGGCTGGCTACACCTTC. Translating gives CASSQETGAGYTF.

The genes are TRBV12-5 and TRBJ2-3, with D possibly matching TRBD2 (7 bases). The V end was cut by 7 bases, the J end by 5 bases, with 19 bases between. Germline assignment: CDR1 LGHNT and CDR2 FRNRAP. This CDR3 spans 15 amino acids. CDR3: CASAPLGGVGDTQYF. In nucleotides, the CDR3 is TGTGCTAGTGCCCCCCTAGGGGGGGTTGGAGATACGCAGTATTTT.

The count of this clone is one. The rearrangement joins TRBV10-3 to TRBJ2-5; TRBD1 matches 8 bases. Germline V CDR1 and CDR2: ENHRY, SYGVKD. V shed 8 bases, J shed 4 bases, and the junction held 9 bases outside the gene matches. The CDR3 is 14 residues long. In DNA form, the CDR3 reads TGTGCCATCGGGGACGGACAGGGATTAGAGACCCAGTACTTC. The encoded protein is CAIGDGQGLETQYF.

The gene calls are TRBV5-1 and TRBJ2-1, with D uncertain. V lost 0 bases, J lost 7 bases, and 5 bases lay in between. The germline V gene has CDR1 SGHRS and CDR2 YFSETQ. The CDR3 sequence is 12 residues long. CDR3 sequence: CASSLVWNEQFF. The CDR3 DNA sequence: TGCGCCAGCAGCTTGGTTTGGAATGAGCAGTTCTTC.

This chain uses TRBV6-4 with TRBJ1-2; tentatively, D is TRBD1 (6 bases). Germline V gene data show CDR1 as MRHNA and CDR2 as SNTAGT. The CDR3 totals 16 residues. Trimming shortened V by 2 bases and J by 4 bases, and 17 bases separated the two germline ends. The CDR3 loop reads CASSDDLLGGTYGYTF. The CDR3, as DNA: TGTGCCAGCAGTGACGATTTACTAGGGGGGACCTATGGCTACACCTTC.

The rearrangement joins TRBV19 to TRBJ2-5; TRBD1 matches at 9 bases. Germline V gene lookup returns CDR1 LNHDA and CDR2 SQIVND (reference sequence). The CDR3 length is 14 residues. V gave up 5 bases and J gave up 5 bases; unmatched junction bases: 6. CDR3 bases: TGTGCCAGTAGTCGCGGACAGGGGTGGGAGACCCAGTACTTC. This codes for CASSRGQGWETQYF.

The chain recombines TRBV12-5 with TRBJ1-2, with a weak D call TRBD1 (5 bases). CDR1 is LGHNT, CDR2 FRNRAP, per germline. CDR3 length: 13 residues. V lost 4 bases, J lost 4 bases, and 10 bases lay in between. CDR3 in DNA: TGTGCTAGTGGTTCCTCAGACAGCTATGGCTACACCTTC. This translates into CASGSSDSYGYTF.

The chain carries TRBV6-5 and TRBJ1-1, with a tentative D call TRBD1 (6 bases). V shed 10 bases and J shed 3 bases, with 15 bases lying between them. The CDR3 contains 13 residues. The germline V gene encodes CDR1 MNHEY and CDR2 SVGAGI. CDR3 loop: CATKTGGDTEAFF. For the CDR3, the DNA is TGTGCCACCAAGACAGGCGGGGACACTGAAGCTTTCTTT.

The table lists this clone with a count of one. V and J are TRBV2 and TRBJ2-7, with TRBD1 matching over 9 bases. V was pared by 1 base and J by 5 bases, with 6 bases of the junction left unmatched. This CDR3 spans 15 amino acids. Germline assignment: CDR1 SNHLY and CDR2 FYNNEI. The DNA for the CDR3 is TGTGCCAGCAGTGAAGTGGGACAGGGTAGGCACGAGCAGTACTTC. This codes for CASSEVGQGRHEQYF.

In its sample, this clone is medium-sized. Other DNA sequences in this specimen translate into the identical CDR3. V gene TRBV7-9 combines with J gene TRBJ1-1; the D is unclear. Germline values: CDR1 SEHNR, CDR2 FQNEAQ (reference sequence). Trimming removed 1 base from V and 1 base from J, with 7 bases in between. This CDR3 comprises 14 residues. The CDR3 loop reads CASSLGGRNTEAFF. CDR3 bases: TGTGCCAGCAGCTTAGGAGGCAGGAACACTGAAGCTTTCTTT.

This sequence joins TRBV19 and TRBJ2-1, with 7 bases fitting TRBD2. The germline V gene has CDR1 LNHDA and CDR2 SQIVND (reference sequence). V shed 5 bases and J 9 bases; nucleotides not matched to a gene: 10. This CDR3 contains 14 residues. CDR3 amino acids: CASSQRWGGGEQFF. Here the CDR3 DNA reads TGTGCCAGTAGTCAACGATGGGGGGGAGGTGAGCAGTTCTTC.

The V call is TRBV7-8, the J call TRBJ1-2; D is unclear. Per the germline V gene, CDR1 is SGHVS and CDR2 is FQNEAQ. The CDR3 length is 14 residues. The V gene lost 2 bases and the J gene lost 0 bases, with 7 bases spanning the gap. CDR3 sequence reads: CASSLRSTNYGYTF. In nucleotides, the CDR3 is TGTGCCAGCAGCTTAAGGAGCACTAACTATGGCTACACCTTC.

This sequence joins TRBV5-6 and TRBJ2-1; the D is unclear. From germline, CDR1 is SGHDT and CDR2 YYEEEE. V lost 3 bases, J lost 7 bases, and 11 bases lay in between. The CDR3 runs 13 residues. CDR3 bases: TGTGCCAGCAGCTGGACGGTGGTGAATGAGCAGTTCTTC. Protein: CASSWTVVNEQFF.